The rows below give T cell receptor beta chains drawn from one sample of a study of cytomegalovirus exposure and HLA in healthy donors. Clones were read by immunoSEQ multiplex PCR, and TCRdb kept only the in-frame ones, dropping some. Altogether under 200,000 clones are present, roughly 72% being singletons, with the ten largest covering about 1.6%. Sequencing was carried out using PBMCs. Receptor source: a man aged 40-55 years in good health and CMV-seronegative. CDR3s include the opening cysteine and the closing phenylalanine or tryptophan. Each record gives: CDR3 length, clone size, V gene, D gene, J gene, CDR3 protein, CDR3 DNA. D genes are given only for firm matches. The listing skips clone size in some rows; elsewhere it reads once, few, many or a size class.

>22|NA|TRBV5-3|NA|TRBJ2-1
CARSSHILRVNYRGPTYNEQFF
TGTGCCAGAAGCTCCCACATATTGAGGGTAAATTATCGAGGGCCGACGTACAATGAGCAGTTCTTC
>13|NA|TRBV27|TRBD1|TRBJ1-5
CASSWDSAQPQHF
TGTGCCAGCAGCTGGGACAGTGCGCAGCCCCAGCATTTT
>16|NA|TRBV7-9|TRBD2|TRBJ2-3
CASSSTSGSRTDTQYF
TGTGCCAGCAGCTCAACTAGCGGGTCCCGCACAGATACGCAGTATTTT
>15|NA|TRBV5-1|TRBD1|TRBJ2-5
CASSHWDSTGETQYF
TGCGCCAGCAGCCACTGGGACAGCACCGGAGAGACCCAGTACTTC
>17|few|TRBV11-1|TRBD1|TRBJ2-6
CASSWGQAYSGANGLTF
TGTGCCAGCAGCTGGGGACAGGCATACTCTGGGGCCAACGGCCTGACTTTC
>19|NA|TRBV4-1|TRBD2|TRBJ2-7
CASSPPGLAFGWGSYEQYF
TGCGCCAGCAGCCCACCGGGACTAGCGTTCGGTTGGGGGTCCTACGAGCAGTACTTC
>16|NA|TRBV7-2|TRBD1|TRBJ1-5
CASSTLRTGLNQPQHF
TGTGCCAGCAGCACCCTTAGGACAGGACTCAATCAGCCCCAGCATTTT
>13|few|TRBV30|NA|TRBJ1-4
CAWSSTNNEKLFF
TGTGCCTGGAGTTCGACAAATAATGAAAAACTGTTTTTT
>15|once|TRBV5-1|NA|TRBJ1-4
CASSLLQGGGEKLFF
TGCGCCAGCAGCCTGCTACAGGGTGGAGGTGAAAAACTGTTTTTT
>17|few|TRBV19|NA|TRBJ1-2
CASTGNLGGEGPYGYTF
TGTGCCAGTACCGGCAACCTGGGAGGTGAGGGGCCCTATGGCTACACCTTC
>18|NA|TRBV11-2|TRBD2|TRBJ2-6
CASSAWTSGSSGANGLTF
TGTGCCAGCAGCGCTTGGACTAGCGGGAGTTCTGGGGCCAACGGCCTGACTTTC
>16|NA|TRBV4-2|TRBD1|TRBJ2-2
CASSQTTGDYTGELFF
TGTGCCAGCAGCCAGACGACAGGGGATTACACCGGGGAGCTGTTTTTT
>15|NA|TRBV14|TRBD1|TRBJ1-2
CASSQTGDPNYGYTF
TGTGCCAGCAGCCAAACAGGGGACCCCAACTATGGCTACACCTTC
>16|NA|TRBV5-1|TRBD2|TRBJ2-3
CASSLQVSGNTDTQYF
TGCGCCAGCAGCTTGCAGGTTAGCGGGAACACAGATACGCAGTATTTT
>17|NA|TRBV27|TRBD1|TRBJ2-2
CASSRNRDRAFPGELFF
TGTGCCAGCAGTCGAAACCGGGACAGGGCTTTTCCCGGGGAGCTGTTTTTT
>15|NA|TRBV5-4|NA|TRBJ2-6
CASRLDSGGANVLTF
TGTGCCAGCAGACTCGACAGTGGTGGGGCCAACGTCCTGACTTTC
>16|NA|TRBV2|NA|TRBJ1-2
CASRALVGNRGYGYTF
TGTGCCAGCAGGGCCTTGGTCGGTAACCGGGGATACGGCTACACCTTC
>17|NA|TRBV7-9|TRBD1|TRBJ2-2
CASSRKQGASSTGELFF
TGTGCCAGCAGCCGCAAGCAGGGGGCATCAAGCACCGGGGAGCTGTTTTTT
>16|once|TRBV9|TRBD1|TRBJ1-4
CASSPRTGRFNEKLFF
TGTGCCAGCAGCCCACGGACAGGGAGATTTAATGAAAAACTGTTTTTT
>12|few|TRBV7-2|NA|TRBJ2-3
CASSSSTDTQYF
TGTGCCAGCAGCTCGAGCACAGATACGCAGTATTTT
>13|NA|TRBV10-3|TRBD1|TRBJ2-7
CAINGQGEDEQYF
TGTGCCATCAACGGACAGGGGGAGGACGAGCAGTACTTC
>18|NA|TRBV25-1|TRBD1|TRBJ2-5
CASSGSTGKNTVEETQYF
TGTGCCAGCAGTGGGTCGACAGGGAAGAATACAGTCGAAGAGACCCAGTACTTC
>16|NA|TRBV9|NA|TRBJ2-3
CASSYKGDKSTDTQYF
TGTGCCAGCAGCTATAAGGGGGATAAAAGCACAGATACGCAGTATTTT
>20|NA|TRBV18|TRBD2|TRBJ2-2
CASSPTITASGRYGTGELFF
TGTGCCAGCTCACCAACCATCACCGCTAGCGGGAGATATGGCACCGGGGAGCTGTTTTTT
>12|few|TRBV5-1|NA|TRBJ1-2
CASSLDGYGYTF
TGCGCCAGCAGCTTGGACGGCTATGGCTACACCTTC
>16|NA|TRBV28|NA|TRBJ2-2
CASSYSYRARAGELFF
TGTGCCAGCAGTTACTCTTACAGGGCCCGGGCCGGGGAGCTGTTTTTT
>14|once|TRBV28|NA|TRBJ1-3
CASSSQGSGHTIYF
TGTGCCAGCAGTTCGCAGGGTTCCGGGCACACCATATATTTT
>17|NA|TRBV27|NA|TRBJ2-1
CASSLSNQPGLYNEQFF
TGTGCCAGCAGTTTATCGAATCAACCGGGACTTTACAATGAGCAGTTCTTC
>16|NA|TRBV21-1|NA|TRBJ2-1
CASSKGGLAGYNEQFF
TGTGCCAGCAGCAAAGGGGGACTAGCGGGCTACAATGAGCAGTTCTTC
>16|few|TRBV5-1|TRBD1|TRBJ2-7
CASSVAGTGNLYEQYF
TGCGCCAGCAGCGTTGCCGGGACAGGGAACCTCTACGAGCAGTACTTC
>15|once|TRBV6-5|NA|TRBJ2-7
CASSYGGAYRYEQYF
TGTGCCAGCAGTTACGGGGGGGCCTACCGCTACGAGCAGTACTTC